Given below is one T cell receptor beta chain in context. Data came from immunoSEQ multiplex PCR; TCRdb stores just in-frame clones and leaves some out. Of some 1.5 million clones listed, 95% to 99% are singletons. This entry comes from a study of shared clonotypes between healthy human individuals. V gave up 0 bases and J gave up 6 bases, with 9 bases separating them. Germline V lookup: CDR1 SGHRS, CDR2 YFSETQ. CDR3 length equals 13 residues. Material: naive CD4+ T cells sorted from blood. Specified subset: CD45RA+ positively selected. The sequence was collected from a man aged 25 to 40 in good health. The chain couples TRBV5-1 to TRBJ1-1; perhaps TRBD1 as D (6 bases). This CDR3 reads CASSLAGAAEAFF. CDR3 sequence (DNA): TGCGCCAGCAGCTTGGCAGGGGCGGCTGAAGCTTTCTTT.